A single sample gave rise to the 18 T cell receptor beta chains below, sequenced in a study of control samples from healthy donors and cancer patients. Sequenced by immunoSEQ multiplex PCR; TCRdb stores in-frame clones only, minus some. The data contain over 150,000 clones, about 93% of them seen just once; the ten biggest clones take up roughly 1.5%. Sequenced material: blood. All receptors derive from a man between 18 and 29 years old in good health.

The rearrangement links TRBV28 to TRBJ1-1; possible D gene TRBD1, 5 bases. In germline, CDR1 is MDHEN, CDR2 SYDVKM. Trimming shortened V by 6 bases and J by 4 bases, and 9 bases separated the two germline ends. The CDR3 covers 12 residues. The CDR3 DNA sequence: TGTGCCAGCAGGGGGGGATTCACTGAAGCTTTCTTT. This encodes CASRGGFTEAFF.

V usage is TRBV30 and J usage is TRBJ2-1; D might be TRBD2 (6 bases). The CDR3 runs to 15 residues. V was clipped by 4 bases and J by 6 bases, with 19 bases between them. Germline CDR1 GTSNPN, CDR2 SVGIG (reference sequence). As DNA, the CDR3 is TGTGCCTGGACCCGGAGGGACTCGGGTATCAATGAGCAGTTCTTC. Encoded protein: CAWTRRDSGINEQFF. Based on the CDR3 plus reference TRBV30 and TRBJ2-1, the full variable domain is SQTIHQWPATLVQPVGSPLSLECTVEGTSNPNLYWYRQAAGRGLQLLFYSVGIGQISSEVPQNLSASRPQDRQFILSSKKLLLSDSGFYLCAWTRRDSGINEQFFGPGTRLTVL.

The rearrangement uses TRBV28 and TRBJ1-2; 11 nucleotides line up with TRBD1. The CDR3 spans 14 residues. The germline CDR1 and CDR2 sequences are MDHEN and SYDVKM. J gave up 2 bases and V 6 bases, and 2 bases lay outside the gene matches. DNA of the CDR3: TGTGCCAGCAGAGGGACAGGGGGAAACTATGGCTACACCTTC. This translates into CASRGTGGNYGYTF.

This chain connects TRBV2 to TRBJ2-2; D not certain. The germline V gene encodes CDR1 SNHLY and CDR2 FYNNEI. This CDR3 region has 13 residues. Trimming stripped 9 bases from V and 0 bases from J, with 8 bases between. The CDR3 region has the DNA TGTGCCAGTTCCCCCACGAACACCGGGGAGCTGTTTTTT. Translation: CASSPTNTGELFF.

In its sample, this clone was seen once. The chain is built from TRBV7-3 and TRBJ2-2; D gene unclear. This CDR3 spans 13 amino acids. V was shortened by 5 bases and J by 4 bases, with 8 bases between the two germline ends. Germline CDR1 and CDR2: SGHTA and FQGTGA. The CDR3 protein is CASSLTATGELFF. In DNA, the CDR3 is TGTGCCAGCAGCCTTACAGCCACCGGGGAGCTGTTTTTT. Full variable domain (remainder filled in from reference TRBV7-3 and TRBJ2-2): GAGVSQTPSNKVTEKGKYVELRCDPISGHTALYWYRQSLGQGPEFLIYFQGTGAADDSGLPNDRFFAVRPEGSVSTLKIQRTERGDSAVYLCASSLTATGELFFGEGSRLTVL.

V gene TRBV27 combines with J gene TRBJ1-4; D not certain. V lost 0 bases to trimming and J lost 0 bases, with 14 bases between them. The CDR3 sequence is 18 residues long. Germline CDR1 and CDR2: MNHEY and SMNVEV (reference sequence). CDR3 nucleotide sequence: TGTGCCAGCAGTTTATCGGCAGCCCCTTATGCAACTAATGAAAAACTGTTTTTT. It encodes CASSLSAAPYATNEKLFF.

As for this clone: Distinct nucleotide sequences in the sample also encode this CDR3. The chain recombines TRBV24-1 with TRBJ2-5; D remains ambiguous. Germline CDR1 is KGHDR and CDR2 is SFDVKD. Trimming stripped 3 bases from V and 4 bases from J, with 2 bases between. The CDR3 extends over 11 amino acids. The CDR3 spells CATSDRETQYF. Written as DNA, the CDR3 is TGTGCCACCAGTGATCGAGAGACCCAGTACTTC.

V gene TRBV15 combines with J gene TRBJ2-1, with a weak D call TRBD2 (7 bases). This CDR3 is built from 16 residues. Germline CDR1 LNHNV, CDR2 YYDKDF (reference sequence). V was clipped by 5 bases and J by 1 base, with 15 bases between them. The CDR3 is CATSPKGGVSYNEQFF. The CDR3 nucleotides read TGTGCCACCAGCCCGAAGGGGGGGGTATCCTACAATGAGCAGTTCTTC.

This clone was seen once. The genes are TRBV6-6 and TRBJ1-5; D is undetermined. The germline CDR1 and CDR2 sequences are MNHNY and SVGAGI (reference sequence). The CDR3 has 14 residues. With 11 bases removed from V and 9 bases from J, the gap between germline ends came to 23 bases. The CDR3, as DNA: TGTGCCTCTTGTTTGGGCATTCCCGCCTCGCCCCAGCATTTT. The encoded protein is CASCLGIPASPQHF.

This chain links TRBV4-1 with TRBJ2-7, with D perhaps matching TRBD2 (5 bases). CDR1 is MGHRA, CDR2 YSYEKL, per germline. The CDR3 has 15 residues. V lost 3 bases and J lost 1, with 13 bases in between. CDR3 protein: CASSQREDDSYEQYF. The CDR3 nucleotides are TGCGCCAGCAGCCAGAGGGAAGATGATTCCTACGAGCAGTACTTC.

The chain has TRBV4-2 and TRBJ2-7; the D gene is possibly TRBD2 (6 bases). Germline V CDR1 and CDR2: LGHNA, YNFKEQ. Trimming stripped 5 bases from V and 3 bases from J, with 11 bases between. There are 13 residues in the CDR3. The CDR3 bases are TGTGCCAGCAGCTCCACGGACTACTACGAGCAGTACTTC. Its protein is CASSSTDYYEQYF.

The chain recombines TRBV9 with TRBJ2-7; D gene unclear. The CDR3 extends over 14 amino acids. The V and J ends lost 4 bases and 2 bases respectively, with 13 bases between them. From germline, CDR1 is SGDLS and CDR2 YYNGEE. CDR3 loop: CASSPRWVTYEQYF. In nucleotides, the CDR3 is TGTGCCAGCAGCCCCCGATGGGTAACCTACGAGCAGTACTTC.

The CDR3 region has the DNA TGTGCCAGCAGTTTCAGGGGCTCTGAAGCTTTCTTT. Translating gives CASSFRGSEAFF. The chain employs TRBV12-3 or TRBV12-4 and TRBJ1-1; possibly TRBD1 for D (6 bases). The CDR3 extends over 12 amino acids. V dropped 3 bases and J dropped 6 bases, with 8 bases sitting between them.

The chain links TRBV28 to TRBJ2-3; D unresolved. There are 11 residues in the CDR3. Per germline, CDR1 MDHEN and CDR2 SYDVKM. The germline V and J ends were trimmed by 6 bases and 5 bases, with 6 bases remaining between them. In DNA, the CDR3 is TGTGCCAGCAGCATGGGAGATACGCAGTATTTT. This codes for CASSMGDTQYF.

This sequence joins TRBV7-9 and TRBJ2-3; TRBD2 is a possible D gene (6 bases). Per the germline V gene, CDR1 is SEHNR and CDR2 is FQNEAQ (reference sequence). The V end was cut by 5 bases, the J end by 3 bases, with 9 bases between. The CDR3 has 13 amino acids. The CDR3 nucleotides are TGTGCCAGCAGCGATAGCGGAACAGATACGCAGTATTTT. This gives the protein CASSDSGTDTQYF.

The CDR3 coding sequence is TGTGCCAGCAGTGCAGAACCAGTGAACACTGAAGCTTTCTTT. Amino acid sequence: CASSAEPVNTEAFF. The chain is built from TRBV2 and TRBJ1-1, with D uncertain. Germline CDR1 and CDR2: SNHLY and FYNNEI. The CDR3 contains 14 residues. V was cut by 4 bases and J by 0 bases, with 9 bases left in between.

The chain has TRBV5-5 and TRBJ2-7, with 11 bases identical to TRBD2. Looked up from germline, CDR1 is SGHKS and CDR2 is YYEKEE (reference sequence). This CDR3 region has 16 residues. V trimming: 6 bases; J trimming: 0 bases; junction bases outside the gene matches: 8. The CDR3 region has the DNA TGTGCCAGCATCCCTAGCGGGGGGCACAACTCCTACGAGCAGTACTTC. It translates to CASIPSGGHNSYEQYF.

The chain is built from TRBV27 and TRBJ2-3; TRBD1 matches 9 bases. Germline V CDR1 and CDR2: MNHEY, SMNVEV (reference sequence). This CDR3 contains 16 residues. V was clipped by 5 bases and J by 1 base; unmatched bases: 7. The CDR3 nucleotides read TGTGCCAGCAGTCTTAACAGGGGGCTTGGCACAGATACGCAGTATTTT. It encodes CASSLNRGLGTDTQYF.